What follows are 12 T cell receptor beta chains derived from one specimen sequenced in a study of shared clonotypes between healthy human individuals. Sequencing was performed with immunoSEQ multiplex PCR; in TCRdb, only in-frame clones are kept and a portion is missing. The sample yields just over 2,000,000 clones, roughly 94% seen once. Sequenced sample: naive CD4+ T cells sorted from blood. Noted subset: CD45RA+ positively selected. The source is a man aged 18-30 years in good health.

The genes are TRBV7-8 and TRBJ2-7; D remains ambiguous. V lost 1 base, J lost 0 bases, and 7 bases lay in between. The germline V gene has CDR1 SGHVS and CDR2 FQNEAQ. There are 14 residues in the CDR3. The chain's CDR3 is CASSLVQPSYEQYF. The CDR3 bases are TGTGCCAGCAGCTTAGTTCAGCCCTCCTACGAGCAGTACTTC.

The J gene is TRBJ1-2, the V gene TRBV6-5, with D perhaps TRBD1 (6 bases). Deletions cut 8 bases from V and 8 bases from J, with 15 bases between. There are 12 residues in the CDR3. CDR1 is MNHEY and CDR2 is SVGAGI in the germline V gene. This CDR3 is CASFGGGRGYTF. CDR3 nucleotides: TGTGCCAGCTTCGGGGGGGGGCGAGGCTACACCTTC.

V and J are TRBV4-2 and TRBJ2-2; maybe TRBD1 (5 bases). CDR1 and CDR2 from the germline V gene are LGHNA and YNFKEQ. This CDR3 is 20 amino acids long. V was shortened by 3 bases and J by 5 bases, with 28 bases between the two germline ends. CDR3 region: CASSHPRVQGLFTRTGELFF. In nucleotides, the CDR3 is TGTGCCAGCAGCCACCCCCGGGTCCAGGGCCTATTTACTCGTACCGGGGAGCTGTTTTTT.

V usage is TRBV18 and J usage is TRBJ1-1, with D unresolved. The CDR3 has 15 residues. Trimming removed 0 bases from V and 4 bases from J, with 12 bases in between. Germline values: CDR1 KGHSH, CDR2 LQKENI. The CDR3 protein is CASSPPSRLGTEAFF. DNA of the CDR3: TGTGCCAGCTCACCACCTTCGAGACTAGGCACTGAAGCTTTCTTT.

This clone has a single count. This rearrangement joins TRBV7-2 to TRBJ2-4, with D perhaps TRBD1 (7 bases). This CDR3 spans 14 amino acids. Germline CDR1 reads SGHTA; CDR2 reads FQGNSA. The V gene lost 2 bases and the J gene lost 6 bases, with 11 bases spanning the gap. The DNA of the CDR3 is TGTGCCAGCAGCTTACTCCAGGGGGGAAACATTCAGTACTTC. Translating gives CASSLLQGGNIQYF.

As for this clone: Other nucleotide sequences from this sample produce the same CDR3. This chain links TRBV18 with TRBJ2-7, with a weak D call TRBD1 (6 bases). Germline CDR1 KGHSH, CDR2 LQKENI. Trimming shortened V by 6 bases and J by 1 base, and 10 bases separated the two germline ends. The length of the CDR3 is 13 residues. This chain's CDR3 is CASSPQGSYEQYF. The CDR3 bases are TGTGCCAGCTCCCCTCAGGGGTCCTACGAGCAGTACTTC.

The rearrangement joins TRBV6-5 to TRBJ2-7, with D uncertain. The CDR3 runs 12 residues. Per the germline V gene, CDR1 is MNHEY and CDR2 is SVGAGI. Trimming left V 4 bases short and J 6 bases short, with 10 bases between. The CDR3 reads CASSSRLGEQYF. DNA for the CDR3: TGTGCCAGCAGTTCACGGCTAGGCGAGCAGTACTTC.

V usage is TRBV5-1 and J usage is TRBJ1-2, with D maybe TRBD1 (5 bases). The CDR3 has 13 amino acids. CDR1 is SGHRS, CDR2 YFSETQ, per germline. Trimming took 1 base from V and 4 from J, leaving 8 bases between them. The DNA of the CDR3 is TGCGCCAGCAGCTTGTCAGGGACCTATGGCTACACCTTC. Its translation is CASSLSGTYGYTF.

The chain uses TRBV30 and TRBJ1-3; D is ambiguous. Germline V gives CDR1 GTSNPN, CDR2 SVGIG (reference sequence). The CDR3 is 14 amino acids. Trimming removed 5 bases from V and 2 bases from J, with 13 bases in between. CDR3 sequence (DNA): TGTGCCTGGGGGCCCGGGAATGCTGGAAACACCATATATTTT. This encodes CAWGPGNAGNTIYF.

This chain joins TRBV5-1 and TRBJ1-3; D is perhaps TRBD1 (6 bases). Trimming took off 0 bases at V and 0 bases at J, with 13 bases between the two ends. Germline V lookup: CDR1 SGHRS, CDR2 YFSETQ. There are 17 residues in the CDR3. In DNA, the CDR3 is TGCGCCAGCAGCTTGGGGGCCACAGGGAACTCTGGAAACACCATATATTTT. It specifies CASSLGATGNSGNTIYF.

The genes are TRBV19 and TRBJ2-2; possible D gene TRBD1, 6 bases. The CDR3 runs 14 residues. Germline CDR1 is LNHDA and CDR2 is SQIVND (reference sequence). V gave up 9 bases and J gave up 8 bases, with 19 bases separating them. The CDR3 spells CASTEQGRTGELFF. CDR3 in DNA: TGTGCCAGCACAGAACAGGGAAGAACTGGGGAGCTGTTTTTT. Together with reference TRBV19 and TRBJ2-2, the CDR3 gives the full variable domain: DGGITQSPKYLFRKEGQNVTLSCEQNLNHDAMYWYRQDPGQGLRLIYYSQIVNDFQKGDIAEGYSVSREKKESFPLTVTSAQKNPTAFYLCASTEQGRTGELFFGEGSRLTVL.

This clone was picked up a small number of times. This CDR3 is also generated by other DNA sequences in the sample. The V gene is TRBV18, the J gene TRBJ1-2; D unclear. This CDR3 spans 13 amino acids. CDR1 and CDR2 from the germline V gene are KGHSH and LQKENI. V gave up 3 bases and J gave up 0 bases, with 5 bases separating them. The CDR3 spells CASSPVSNYGYTF. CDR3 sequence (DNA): TGTGCCAGCTCACCGGTCTCTAACTATGGCTACACCTTC.